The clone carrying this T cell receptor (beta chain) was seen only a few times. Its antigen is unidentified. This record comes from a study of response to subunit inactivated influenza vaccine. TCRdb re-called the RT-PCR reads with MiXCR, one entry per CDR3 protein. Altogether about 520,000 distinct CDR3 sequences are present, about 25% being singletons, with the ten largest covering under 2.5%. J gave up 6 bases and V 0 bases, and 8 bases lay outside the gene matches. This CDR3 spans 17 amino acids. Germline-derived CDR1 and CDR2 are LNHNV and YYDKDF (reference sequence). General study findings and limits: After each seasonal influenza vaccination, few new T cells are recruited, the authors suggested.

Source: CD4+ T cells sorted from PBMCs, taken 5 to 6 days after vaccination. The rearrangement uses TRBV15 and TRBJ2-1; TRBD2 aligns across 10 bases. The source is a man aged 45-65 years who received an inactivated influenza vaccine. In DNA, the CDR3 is TGTGCCACCAGCAGAGATCCCCCTAGCGGGAGTAGCAATGAGCAGTTCTTC. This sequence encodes CATSRDPPSGSSNEQFF.